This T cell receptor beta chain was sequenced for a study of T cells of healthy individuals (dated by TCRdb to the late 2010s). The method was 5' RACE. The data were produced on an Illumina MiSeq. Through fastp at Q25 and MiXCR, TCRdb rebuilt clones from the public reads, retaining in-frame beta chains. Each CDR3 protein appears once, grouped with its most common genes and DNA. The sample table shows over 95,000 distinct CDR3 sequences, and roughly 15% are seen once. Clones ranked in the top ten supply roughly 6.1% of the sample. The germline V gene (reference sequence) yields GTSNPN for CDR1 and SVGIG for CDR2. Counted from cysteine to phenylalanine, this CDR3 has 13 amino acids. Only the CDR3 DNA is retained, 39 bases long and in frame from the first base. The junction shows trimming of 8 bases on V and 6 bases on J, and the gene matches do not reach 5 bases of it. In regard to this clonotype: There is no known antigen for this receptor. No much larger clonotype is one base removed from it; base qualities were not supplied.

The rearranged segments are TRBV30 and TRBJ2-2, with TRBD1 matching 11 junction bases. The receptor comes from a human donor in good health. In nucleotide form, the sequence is TGTGCCAGGGACAGGGGGTTTCCCGGGGAGCTGTTTTTT. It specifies CARDRGFPGELFF.